This TCR beta chain was retrieved from a study of blood T cell repertoires in COVID-19. Study-wide background: The United States, Italy and Spain provided the acute and convalescent COVID-19 samples.

Participant reports of clinical history set cohort assignment. What the recovered Cohort 3 donors had was two negative PCRs, clearance, or symptom resolution. In the study's own analysis: Researchers report that nucleated cell counts were estimated from reference gene primer amplification. Profiling relied on immunoSEQ multiplex PCR, and the TCRdb table lists in-frame clones only, not all of them. V, J and clone size are taken as reported in that table, and D and trimming were inferred from the DNA itself. Here the sample spans 280,000 or so clones, around 85% being singletons. Trimming took 0 bases from V and 5 from J, leaving 16 bases between them. From germline, CDR1 is LGHDT and CDR2 YNNKEL (reference sequence). CDR3 length: 16 amino acids.

The sequence was obtained from a man aged 25 to 40 who had recovered from COVID-19. The chain recombines TRBV3-1 (or the pseudogene TRBV3-2) with TRBJ1-2; D not certain. The material sequenced was PBMCs or T cells enriched from blood (not recorded which). The CDR3 coding sequence is TGTGCCAGCAGCCAAGAATCACAGACGGGGATTTATGGCTACACCTTC. Protein product: CASSQESQTGIYGYTF.